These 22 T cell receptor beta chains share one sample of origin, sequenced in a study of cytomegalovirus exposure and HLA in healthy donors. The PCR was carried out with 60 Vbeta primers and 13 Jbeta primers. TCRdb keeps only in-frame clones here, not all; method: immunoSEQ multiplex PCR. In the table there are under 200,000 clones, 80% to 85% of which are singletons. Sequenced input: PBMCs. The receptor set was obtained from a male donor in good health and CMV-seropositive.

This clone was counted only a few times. The CDR3 coding sequence is TGTGCCAGCAGTTTAGGAGGGGTCTATGGCTACACCTTC. It is translated as CASSLGGVYGYTF. V is TRBV28 and J is TRBJ1-2; TRBD1 might be the D (5 bases). CDR3 length: 13 amino acids. From germline, CDR1 is MDHEN and CDR2 SYDVKM. The V and J ends lost 2 bases and 4 bases respectively, with 8 bases between them.

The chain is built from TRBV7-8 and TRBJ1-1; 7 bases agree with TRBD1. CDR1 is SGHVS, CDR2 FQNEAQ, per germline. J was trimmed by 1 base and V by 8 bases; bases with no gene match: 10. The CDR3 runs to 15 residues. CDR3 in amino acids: CASLSGGIRNTEAFF. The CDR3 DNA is TGTGCCAGCCTATCAGGGGGGATTCGGAACACTGAAGCTTTCTTT.

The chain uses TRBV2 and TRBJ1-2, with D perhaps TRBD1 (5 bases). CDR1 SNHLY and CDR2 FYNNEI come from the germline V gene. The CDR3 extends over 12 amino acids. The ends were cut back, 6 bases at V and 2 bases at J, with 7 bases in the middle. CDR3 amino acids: CASRAGNYGYTF. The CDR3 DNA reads TGTGCCAGCAGAGCAGGGAACTATGGCTACACCTTC.

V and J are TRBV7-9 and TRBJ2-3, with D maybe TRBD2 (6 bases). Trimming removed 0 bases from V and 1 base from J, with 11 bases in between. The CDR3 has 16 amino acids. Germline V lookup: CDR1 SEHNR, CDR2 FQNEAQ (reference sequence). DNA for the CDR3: TGTGCCAGCAGCTTAGCGGGGGGTTTGGGCACAGATACGCAGTATTTT. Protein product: CASSLAGGLGTDTQYF.

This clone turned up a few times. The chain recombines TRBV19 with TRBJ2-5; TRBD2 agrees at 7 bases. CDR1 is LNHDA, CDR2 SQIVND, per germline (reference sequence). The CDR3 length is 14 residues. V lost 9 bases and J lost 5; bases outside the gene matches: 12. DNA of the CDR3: TGTGCCAGCTCGACTAGCTCTGGGGGTGAGACCCAGTACTTC. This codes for CASSTSSGGETQYF.

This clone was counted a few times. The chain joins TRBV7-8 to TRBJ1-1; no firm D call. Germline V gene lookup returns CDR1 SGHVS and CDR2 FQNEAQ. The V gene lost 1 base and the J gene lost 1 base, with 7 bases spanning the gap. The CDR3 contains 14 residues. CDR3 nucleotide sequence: TGTGCCAGCAGCTTAGATCGGGGGAACACTGAAGCTTTCTTT. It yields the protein CASSLDRGNTEAFF.

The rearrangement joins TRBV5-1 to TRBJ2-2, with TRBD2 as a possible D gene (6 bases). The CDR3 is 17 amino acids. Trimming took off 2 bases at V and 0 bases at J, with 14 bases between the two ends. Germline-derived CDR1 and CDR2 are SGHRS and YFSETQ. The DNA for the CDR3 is TGCGCCAGCAGCTTCGACGTGGGACTTACGAACACCGGGGAGCTGTTTTTT. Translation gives CASSFDVGLTNTGELFF.

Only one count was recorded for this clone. The CDR3 here is CASSLVTGGATGETQYF. The CDR3 DNA is TGTGCCAGCAGCTTAGTCACCGGGGGGGCCACGGGAGAGACCCAGTACTTC. The rearrangement joins TRBV11-2 to TRBJ2-5; 8 bases match TRBD2. The CDR3 has 17 residues. The V gene end was trimmed by 1 base and the J gene end by 4 bases; junction bases not matched to a gene: 11. Germline V lookup: CDR1 SGHAT, CDR2 FQNNGV.

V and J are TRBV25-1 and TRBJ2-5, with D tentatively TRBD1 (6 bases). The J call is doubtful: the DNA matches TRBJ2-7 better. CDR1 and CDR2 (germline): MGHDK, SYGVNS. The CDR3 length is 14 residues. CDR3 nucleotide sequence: TGTGCCAGCAGTTGGGGCAGGGGATCGGACGAGCAGTACTTC. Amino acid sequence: CASSWGRGSDEQYF.

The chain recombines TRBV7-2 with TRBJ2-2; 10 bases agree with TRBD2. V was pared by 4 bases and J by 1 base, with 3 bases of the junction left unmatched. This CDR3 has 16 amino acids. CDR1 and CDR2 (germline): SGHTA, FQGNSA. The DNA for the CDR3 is TGTGCCAGCAGCTACCGACTAGCGGGGAACACCGGGGAGCTGTTTTTT. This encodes CASSYRLAGNTGELFF.

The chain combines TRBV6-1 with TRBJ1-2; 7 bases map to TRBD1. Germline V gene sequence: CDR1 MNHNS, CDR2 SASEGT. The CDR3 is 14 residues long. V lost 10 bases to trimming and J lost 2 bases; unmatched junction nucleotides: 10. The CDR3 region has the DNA TGTGCCACCTTTTCGGACAGGTTAAACTATGGCTACACCTTC. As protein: CATFSDRLNYGYTF.

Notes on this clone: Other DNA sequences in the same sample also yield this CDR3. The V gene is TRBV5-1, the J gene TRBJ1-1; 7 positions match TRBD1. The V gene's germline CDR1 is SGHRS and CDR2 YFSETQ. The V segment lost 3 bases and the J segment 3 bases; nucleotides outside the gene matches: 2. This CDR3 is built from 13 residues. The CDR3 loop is CASSSQGDTEAFF. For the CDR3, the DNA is TGCGCCAGCAGCTCCCAGGGGGACACTGAAGCTTTCTTT.

CDR3 residues: CASIRGYSSTEAFF. CDR3 bases: TGTGCCAGTATTCGGGGTTATAGTTCGACTGAAGCTTTCTTT. The chain has TRBV19 and TRBJ1-1; D not resolved. CDR3 length: 14 amino acids. CDR1 is LNHDA and CDR2 is SQIVND in the germline V gene (reference sequence). Trimming stripped 7 bases from V and 5 bases from J, with 17 bases between.

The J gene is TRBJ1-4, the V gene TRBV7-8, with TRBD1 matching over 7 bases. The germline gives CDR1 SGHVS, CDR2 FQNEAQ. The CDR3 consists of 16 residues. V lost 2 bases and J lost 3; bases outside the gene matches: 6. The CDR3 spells CASSLRGGASNEKLFF. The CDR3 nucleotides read TGTGCCAGCAGCTTAAGAGGGGGCGCCTCTAATGAAAAACTGTTTTTT.

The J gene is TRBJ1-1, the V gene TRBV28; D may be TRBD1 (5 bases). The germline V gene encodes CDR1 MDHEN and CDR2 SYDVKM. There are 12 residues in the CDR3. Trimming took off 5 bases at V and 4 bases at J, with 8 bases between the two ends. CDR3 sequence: CASSGALTEAFF. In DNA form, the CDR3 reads TGTGCCAGCAGTGGGGCCCTCACTGAAGCTTTCTTT.

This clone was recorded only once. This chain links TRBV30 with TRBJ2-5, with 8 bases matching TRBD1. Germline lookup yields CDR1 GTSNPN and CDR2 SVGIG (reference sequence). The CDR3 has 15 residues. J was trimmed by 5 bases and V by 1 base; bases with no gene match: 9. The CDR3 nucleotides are TGTGCCTGGAGTGAGGGTACAGGGGGTCCGGAGACCCAGTACTTC. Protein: CAWSEGTGGPETQYF.

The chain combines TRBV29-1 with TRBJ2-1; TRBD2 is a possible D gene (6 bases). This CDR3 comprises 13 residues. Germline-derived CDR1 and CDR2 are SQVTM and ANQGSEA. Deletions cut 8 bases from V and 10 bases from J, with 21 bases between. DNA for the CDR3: TGCAGCCCCGCTAGTTTGCAGGGAGGAGAGCAGTTCTTC. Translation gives CSPASLQGGEQFF.

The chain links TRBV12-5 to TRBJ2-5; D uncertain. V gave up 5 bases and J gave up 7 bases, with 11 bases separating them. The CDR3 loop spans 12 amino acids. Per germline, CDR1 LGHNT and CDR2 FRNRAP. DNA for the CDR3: TGTGCTAGTGGTACAGATATTCGGACCCAGTACTTC. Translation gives CASGTDIRTQYF.

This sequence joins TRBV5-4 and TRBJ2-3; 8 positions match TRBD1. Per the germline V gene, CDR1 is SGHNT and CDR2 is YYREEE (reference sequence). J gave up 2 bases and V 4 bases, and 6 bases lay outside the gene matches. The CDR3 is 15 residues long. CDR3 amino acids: CASSPDRANTDTQYF. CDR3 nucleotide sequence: TGTGCCAGCAGCCCGGACAGGGCTAACACAGATACGCAGTATTTT.

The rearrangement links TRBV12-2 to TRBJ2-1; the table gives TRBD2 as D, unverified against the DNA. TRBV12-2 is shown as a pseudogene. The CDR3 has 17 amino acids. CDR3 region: CASRLVRTSGKYNEQFF. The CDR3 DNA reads TGTGCAAGTCGCCTCGTCAGGACTAGCGGTAAGTACAATGAGCAGTTCTTC.

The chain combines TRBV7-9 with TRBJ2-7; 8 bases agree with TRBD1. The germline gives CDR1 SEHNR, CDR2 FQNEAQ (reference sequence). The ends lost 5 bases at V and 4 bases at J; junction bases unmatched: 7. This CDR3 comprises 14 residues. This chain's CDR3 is CASSPRGPPYEQYF. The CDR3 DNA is TGTGCCAGCAGCCCCAGGGGGCCACCGTACGAGCAGTACTTC.

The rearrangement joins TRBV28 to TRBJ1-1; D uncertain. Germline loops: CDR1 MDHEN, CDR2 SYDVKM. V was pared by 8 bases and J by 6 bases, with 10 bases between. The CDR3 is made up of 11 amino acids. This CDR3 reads CASHMGAEAFF. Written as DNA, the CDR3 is TGTGCCAGCCATATGGGAGCTGAAGCTTTCTTT.